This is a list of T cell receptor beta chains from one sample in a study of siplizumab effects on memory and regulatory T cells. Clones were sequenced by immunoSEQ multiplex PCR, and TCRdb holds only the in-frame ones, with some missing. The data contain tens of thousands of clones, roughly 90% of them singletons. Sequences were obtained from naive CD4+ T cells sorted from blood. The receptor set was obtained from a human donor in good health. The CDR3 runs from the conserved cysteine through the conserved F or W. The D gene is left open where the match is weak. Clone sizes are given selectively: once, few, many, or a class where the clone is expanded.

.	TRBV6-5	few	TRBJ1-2	CASSYMTAYGYTF	TGTGCCAGCAGTTACATGACAGCGTATGGCTACACCTTC
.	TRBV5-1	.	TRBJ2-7	CASSHPTYEQYF	TGCGCCAGCAGCCACCCTACCTACGAGCAGTACTTC
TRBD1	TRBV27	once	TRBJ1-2	CASSLSRQGPYGYTF	TGTGCCAGCAGTTTAAGTCGACAGGGCCCCTATGGCTACACCTTC
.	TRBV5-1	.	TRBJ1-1	CASSSDSYTEAFF	TGCGCCAGCAGCTCGGACAGTTACACTGAAGCTTTCTTT
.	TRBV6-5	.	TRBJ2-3	CASSLTGDTQYF	TGTGCCAGCAGTTTGACCGGAGATACGCAGTATTTT
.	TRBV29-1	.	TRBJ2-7	CSVAAARSYEQYF	TGCAGCGTTGCGGCAGCGAGATCCTACGAGCAGTACTTC
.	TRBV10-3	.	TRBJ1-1	CAIRLGGMNTEAFF	TGTGCCATCAGACTGGGGGGGATGAACACTGAAGCTTTCTTT
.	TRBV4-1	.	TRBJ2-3	CASSQGPTTSASTDTQYF	TGCGCCAGCAGCCAGGGTCCGACTACGTCCGCTAGCACAGATACGCAGTATTTT
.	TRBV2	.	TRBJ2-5	CASSWETQYF	TGTGCCAGCAGTTGGGAGACCCAGTACTTC
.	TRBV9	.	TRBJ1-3	CASSVTPSGNTIYF	TGTGCCAGCAGCGTAACCCCCTCCGGAAACACCATATATTTT
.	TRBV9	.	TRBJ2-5	CASSAQTFQETQYF	TGTGCCAGCAGCGCCCAGACATTCCAAGAGACCCAGTACTTC
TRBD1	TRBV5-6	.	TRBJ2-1	CASSLVGQDTNEQFF	TGTGCCAGCAGCTTGGTAGGACAGGATACGAATGAGCAGTTCTTC
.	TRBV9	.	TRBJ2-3	CASSGLTDTQYF	TGTGCCAGCAGCGGACTTACAGATACGCAGTATTTT
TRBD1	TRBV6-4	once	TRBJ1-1	CASSPGTGIEAFF	TGTGCCAGCAGTCCCGGGACAGGGATTGAAGCTTTCTTT
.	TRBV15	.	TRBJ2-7	CATSRDPGSIYEQYF	TGTGCCACCAGCAGAGATCCTGGCTCCATCTACGAGCAGTACTTC
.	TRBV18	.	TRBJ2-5	CASSPGTGETQYF	TGTGCCAGCTCACCGGGGACGGGAGAGACCCAGTACTTC
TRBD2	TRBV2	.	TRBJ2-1	CASSEAGAAYNEQFF	TGTGCCAGCAGTGAGGCGGGAGCAGCCTACAATGAGCAGTTCTTC
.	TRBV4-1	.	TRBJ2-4	CASSPFDKNIQYF	TGCGCCAGCAGCCCATTTGACAAAAACATTCAGTACTTC
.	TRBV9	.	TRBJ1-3	CASSVVSGGAAGNTIYF	TGTGCCAGCAGCGTAGTGTCCGGGGGCGCAGCTGGAAACACCATATATTTT
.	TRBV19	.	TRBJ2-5	CASSIPGGGSETQYF	TGTGCCAGTAGTATCCCTGGGGGGGGCTCGGAGACCCAGTACTTC
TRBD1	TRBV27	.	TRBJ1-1	CASTTRTGGSSNTEAFF	TGTGCCAGTACAACCCGGACAGGGGGCTCCTCGAACACTGAAGCTTTCTTT
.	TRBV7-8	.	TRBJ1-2	CASSSLQGRGRLTF	TGTGCCAGCAGCTCCCTTCAGGGCAGGGGCCGTCTCACCTTC
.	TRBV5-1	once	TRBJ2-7	CASRQGTATYEQYF	TGCGCCAGCAGACAAGGGACGGCAACCTACGAGCAGTACTTC
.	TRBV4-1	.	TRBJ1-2	CASSHPGEGYGYTF	TGCGCCAGCAGCCACCCAGGGGAGGGCTATGGCTACACCTTC
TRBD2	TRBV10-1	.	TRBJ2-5	CASSESWGAGETQYF	TGCGCCAGCAGTGAGTCGTGGGGAGCGGGGGAGACCCAGTACTTC
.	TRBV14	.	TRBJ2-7	CASSQDLRGSSYEQYF	TGTGCCAGCAGCCAAGATCTGCGGGGTAGCTCCTACGAGCAGTACTTC
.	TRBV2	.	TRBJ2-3	CASTGLLADTQYF	TGTGCCAGCACGGGCCTCTTGGCAGATACGCAGTATTTT
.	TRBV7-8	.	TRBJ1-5	CASQGLASPMNQPQHF	TGTGCCAGTCAGGGGCTCGCTAGCCCGATGAATCAGCCCCAGCATTTT
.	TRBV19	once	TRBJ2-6	CASSRLADSSGANVLTF	TGTGCCAGTAGTCGCTTAGCTGACAGTTCTGGGGCCAACGTCCTGACTTTC
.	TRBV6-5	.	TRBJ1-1	CASSYLTGLNTEAFF	TGTGCCAGCAGTTACTTAACTGGCCTGAACACTGAAGCTTTCTTT
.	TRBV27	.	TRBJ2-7	CASSPDWARGEQYF	TGTGCCAGCAGTCCCGACTGGGCGAGGGGCGAGCAGTACTTC
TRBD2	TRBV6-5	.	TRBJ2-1	CASSYGPGGSYEQFF	TGTGCCAGCAGTTACGGGCCGGGAGGTAGCTATGAGCAGTTCTTC
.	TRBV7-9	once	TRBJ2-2	CASSLLDRNTGELFF	TGTGCCAGCAGCTTGCTGGACAGAAACACCGGGGAGCTGTTTTTT
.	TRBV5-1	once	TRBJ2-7	CASSLVGVYEQYF	TGCGCCAGCAGCTTGGTAGGAGTCTACGAGCAGTACTTC
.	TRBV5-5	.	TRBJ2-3	CASSLVASLGYGTDTQYF	TGTGCCAGCAGCTTGGTAGCCTCCCTCGGGTACGGCACAGATACGCAGTATTTT
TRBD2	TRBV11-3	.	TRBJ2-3	CASSSPTGGGTDTQYF	TGTGCCAGCAGCTCCCCAACGGGGGGTGGCACAGATACGCAGTATTTT
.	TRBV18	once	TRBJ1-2	CASSRDYGYTF	TGTGCCAGCTCACGGGACTATGGCTACACCTTC
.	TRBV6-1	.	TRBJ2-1	CASRIYNEQFF	TGTGCCAGCAGGATATACAATGAGCAGTTCTTC
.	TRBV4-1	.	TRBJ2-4	CASSQVGGLGSQYF	TGCGCCAGCAGCCAAGTCGGAGGGCTCGGCTCACAGTACTTC
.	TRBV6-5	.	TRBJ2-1	CASSSDFDEQFF	TGTGCCAGCAGCTCTGACTTCGATGAGCAGTTCTTC
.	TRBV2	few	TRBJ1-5	CASSESGSGNQPQHF	TGTGCCAGCAGTGAATCGGGGTCGGGCAATCAGCCCCAGCATTTT
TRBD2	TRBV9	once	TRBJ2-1	CASSIFSGLAGKNEQFF	TGTGCCAGCAGCATCTTCTCGGGACTAGCGGGAAAAAATGAGCAGTTCTTC
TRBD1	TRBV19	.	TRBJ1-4	CASRRQGAIATNEKLFF	TGTGCCAGTAGACGACAGGGGGCCATAGCAACTAATGAAAAACTGTTTTTT
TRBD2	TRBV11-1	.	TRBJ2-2	CASSLGLAGNTGELFF	TGTGCCAGCAGCTTAGGGTTAGCGGGGAACACCGGGGAGCTGTTTTTT
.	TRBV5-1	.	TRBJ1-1	CASSLAWVTGTEAFF	TGCGCCAGCAGCTTGGCCTGGGTGACCGGCACTGAAGCTTTCTTT
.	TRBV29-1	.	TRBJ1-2	CSVGRVGGYTF	TGCAGCGTAGGCCGAGTGGGCGGCTACACCTTC
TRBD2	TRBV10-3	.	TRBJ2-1	CAIRPLAGNEQFF	TGTGCCATCAGGCCACTAGCGGGTAATGAGCAGTTCTTC